These T cell receptor beta chains were read from a single sample in a study of T cell repertoires in cytomegalovirus infection. TCRdb recomputed calls from the reads with MiXCR, one row per CDR3 protein. The repertoire holds approximately 750,000 distinct CDR3 sequences, with approximately 34% as singletons. Input material: PBMCs. The receptors shown here come from a human donor in good health (CMV status not recorded). Some clones in this sample may be carry-over from other donors' samples. CDR3s include the opening cysteine and the closing phenylalanine or tryptophan. D genes are given only for firm matches. Clone sizes are given selectively: once, few, many, or a class where the clone is expanded.

j_call: TRBJ1-3
v_call: TRBV6-1
d_call: .
clone_size: .
cdr3_nt: TGTGCCAGCAGACAGGGCAGGTCTGGAAACACCATATATTTT
cdr3_aa: CASRQGRSGNTIYF

j_call: TRBJ2-4
v_call: TRBV6-6
d_call: .
clone_size: .
cdr3_nt: TGTGCCAGCAGTTTATGGACGGGGGTAGCCAAAAACATTCAGTACTTC
cdr3_aa: CASSLWTGVAKNIQYF

j_call: TRBJ2-2
v_call: TRBV12-3/TRBV12-4
d_call: TRBD2
clone_size: once
cdr3_nt: TGTGCCAGCAGTTCGCGGACTAGCGGGGGGTCCGGGGAGCTGTATTTT
cdr3_aa: CASSSRTSGGSGELYF

j_call: TRBJ2-5
v_call: TRBV7-9
d_call: TRBD2
clone_size: .
cdr3_nt: TGTGCCAGCAGCTTACGTCTAGCGGGAAGTCCCGGAGAGACCCAGTACTTC
cdr3_aa: CASSLRLAGSPGETQYF

j_call: TRBJ2-1
v_call: TRBV6-1
d_call: .
clone_size: few
cdr3_nt: TGTGCCAGCAGTGAAAAGAGCGCGGGGTCCAATGAGCAGTTCTTC
cdr3_aa: CASSEKSAGSNEQFF

j_call: TRBJ2-1
v_call: TRBV5-6
d_call: .
clone_size: .
cdr3_nt: TGTGCCAGCAGCTTGGGGGCTAGCGATGAGCAGTTCTTC
cdr3_aa: CASSLGASDEQFF

j_call: TRBJ1-1
v_call: TRBV20-1
d_call: .
clone_size: few
cdr3_nt: TGCAGTGCTGTACAGGGCTCGAACACTGAAGCTTTCTTT
cdr3_aa: CSAVQGSNTEAFF

j_call: TRBJ1-2
v_call: TRBV28
d_call: .
clone_size: many
cdr3_nt: TGTGCCAGCAGTTTTGGGGGTGCCGGCTACACCTTC
cdr3_aa: CASSFGGAGYTF

j_call: TRBJ1-3
v_call: TRBV4-1
d_call: .
clone_size: .
cdr3_nt: TGCGCCAGCAGCCAATGGAGAGGGGCTTCTGGAAACACCATATATTTT
cdr3_aa: CASSQWRGASGNTIYF

j_call: TRBJ1-5
v_call: TRBV6-2/TRBV6-3
d_call: TRBD1
clone_size: few
cdr3_nt: TGTGCCAGCAAGCGGGACAGGGGGTACAATCAGCCCCAGCATTTT
cdr3_aa: CASKRDRGYNQPQHF

j_call: TRBJ2-3
v_call: TRBV5-6
d_call: .
clone_size: .
cdr3_nt: TGTGCCAGCAGCCCGGGAAGAATTCGCACGCAGTATTTT
cdr3_aa: CASSPGRIRTQYF

j_call: TRBJ2-3
v_call: TRBV7-2
d_call: .
clone_size: .
cdr3_nt: TGTGCCAGCAGCGTAGGGTCCGATACGCAGTATTTT
cdr3_aa: CASSVGSDTQYF

j_call: TRBJ1-2
v_call: TRBV7-6
d_call: .
clone_size: few
cdr3_nt: TGTGCCAGCAGCTTATACCACGATCGGACCTATGGCTACACCTTC
cdr3_aa: CASSLYHDRTYGYTF

j_call: TRBJ1-5
v_call: TRBV12-3/TRBV12-4
d_call: .
clone_size: few
cdr3_nt: TGTGCCAGCAGTTCAGGGGATGGCGGCAATCAGCCCCAGCATTTT
cdr3_aa: CASSSGDGGNQPQHF

j_call: TRBJ2-1
v_call: TRBV10-3
d_call: .
clone_size: few
cdr3_nt: TGTGCCATCAGTGTCCCGGGGAATGAGCAGTTCTTC
cdr3_aa: CAISVPGNEQFF

j_call: TRBJ1-2
v_call: TRBV2
d_call: TRBD1
clone_size: .
cdr3_nt: TGTGCCAGCAGTCAGGGGGCGAATAACTATGGCTACACCTTC
cdr3_aa: CASSQGANNYGYTF

j_call: TRBJ1-3
v_call: TRBV7-9
d_call: .
clone_size: .
cdr3_nt: TGTGCCAGCAGCCCAACAGGGCAGGCCATATATTTT
cdr3_aa: CASSPTGQAIYF